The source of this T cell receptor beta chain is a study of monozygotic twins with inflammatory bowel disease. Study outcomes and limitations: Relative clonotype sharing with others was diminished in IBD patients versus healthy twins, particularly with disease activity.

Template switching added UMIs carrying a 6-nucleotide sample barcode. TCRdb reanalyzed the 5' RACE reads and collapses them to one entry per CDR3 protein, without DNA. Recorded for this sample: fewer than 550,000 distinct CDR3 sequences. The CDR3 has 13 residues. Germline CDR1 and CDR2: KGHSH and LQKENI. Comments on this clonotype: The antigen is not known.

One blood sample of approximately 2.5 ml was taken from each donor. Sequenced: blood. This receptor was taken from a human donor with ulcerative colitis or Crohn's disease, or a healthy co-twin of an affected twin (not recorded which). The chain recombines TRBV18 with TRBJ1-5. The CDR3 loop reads CASSPPSGQPQHF. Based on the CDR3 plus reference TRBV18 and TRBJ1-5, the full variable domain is NAGVMQNPRHLVRRRGQEARLRCSPMKGHSHVYWYRQLPEEGLKFMVYLQKENIIDESGMPKERFSAEFPKEGPSILRIQQVVRGDSAAYFCASSPPSGQPQHFGDGTRLSIL.